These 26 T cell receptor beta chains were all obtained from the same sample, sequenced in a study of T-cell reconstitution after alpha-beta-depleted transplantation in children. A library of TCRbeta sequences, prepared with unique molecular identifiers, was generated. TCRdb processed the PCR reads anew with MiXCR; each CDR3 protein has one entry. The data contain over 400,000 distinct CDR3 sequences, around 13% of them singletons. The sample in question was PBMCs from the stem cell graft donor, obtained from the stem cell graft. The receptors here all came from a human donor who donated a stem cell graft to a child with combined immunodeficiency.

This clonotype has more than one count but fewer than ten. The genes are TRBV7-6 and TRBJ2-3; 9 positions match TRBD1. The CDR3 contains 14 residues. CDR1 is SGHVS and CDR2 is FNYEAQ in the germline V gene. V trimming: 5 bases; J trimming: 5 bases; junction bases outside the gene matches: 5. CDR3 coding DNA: TGTGCCAGCAGCACATACAGGGGGCGAGATACGCAGTATTTT. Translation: CASSTYRGRDTQYF.

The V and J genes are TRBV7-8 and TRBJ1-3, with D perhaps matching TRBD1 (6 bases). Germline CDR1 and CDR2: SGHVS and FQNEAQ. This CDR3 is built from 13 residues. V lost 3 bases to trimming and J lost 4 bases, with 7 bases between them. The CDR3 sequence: CASSFDRGNTIYF. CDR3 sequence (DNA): TGTGCCAGCAGCTTCGACAGGGGAAACACCATATATTTT.

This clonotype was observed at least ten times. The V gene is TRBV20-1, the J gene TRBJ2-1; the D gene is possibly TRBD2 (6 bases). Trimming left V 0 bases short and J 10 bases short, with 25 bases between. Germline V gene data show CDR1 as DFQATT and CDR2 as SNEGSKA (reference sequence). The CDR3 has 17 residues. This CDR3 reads CSAREGNRGGGPQEQFF. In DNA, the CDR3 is TGCAGTGCTAGAGAGGGAAACCGTGGGGGAGGCCCCCAGGAGCAGTTCTTC.

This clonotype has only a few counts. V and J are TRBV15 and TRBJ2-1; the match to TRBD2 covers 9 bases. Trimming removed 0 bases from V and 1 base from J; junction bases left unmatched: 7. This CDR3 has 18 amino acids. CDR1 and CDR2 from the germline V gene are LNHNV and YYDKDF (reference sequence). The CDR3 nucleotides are TGTGCCACCAGCAGAGATGCTTATAGCGGGAGATCCTACAATGAGCAGTTCTTC. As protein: CATSRDAYSGRSYNEQFF.

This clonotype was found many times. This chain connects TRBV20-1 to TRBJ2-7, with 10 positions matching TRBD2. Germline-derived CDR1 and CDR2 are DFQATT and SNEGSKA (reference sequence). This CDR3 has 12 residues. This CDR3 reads CSVAGGPGEQYF. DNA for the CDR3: TGCAGCGTAGCGGGGGGTCCCGGCGAGCAGTACTTC.

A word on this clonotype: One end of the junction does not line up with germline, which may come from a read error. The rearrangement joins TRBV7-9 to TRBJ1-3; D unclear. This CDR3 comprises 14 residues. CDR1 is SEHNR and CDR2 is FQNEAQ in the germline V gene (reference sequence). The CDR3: CASKMVTAGNTICF. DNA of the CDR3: TGTGCCAGCAAGATGGTTACAGCTGGAAACACCATATGTTTT. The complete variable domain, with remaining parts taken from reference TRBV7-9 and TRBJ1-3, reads DTGVSQNPRHKITKRGQNVTFRCDPISEHNRLYWYRQTLGQGPEFLTYFQNEAQLEKSRLLSDRFSAERPKGSFSTLEIQRTEQGDSAMYLCASKMVTAGNTICFGEGSWLTVV.

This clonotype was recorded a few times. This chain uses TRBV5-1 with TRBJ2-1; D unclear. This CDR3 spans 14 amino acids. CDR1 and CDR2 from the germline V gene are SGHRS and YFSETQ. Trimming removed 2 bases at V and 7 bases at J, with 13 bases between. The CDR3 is CASSFIPEDNEQFF. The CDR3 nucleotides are TGCGCCAGCAGCTTTATCCCAGAAGATAATGAGCAGTTCTTC.

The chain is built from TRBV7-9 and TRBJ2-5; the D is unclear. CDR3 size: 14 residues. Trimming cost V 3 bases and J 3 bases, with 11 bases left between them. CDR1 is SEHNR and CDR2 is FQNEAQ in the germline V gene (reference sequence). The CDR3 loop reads CASSLVSLEETQYF. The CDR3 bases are TGTGCCAGCAGCTTGGTTTCCTTAGAAGAGACCCAGTACTTC.

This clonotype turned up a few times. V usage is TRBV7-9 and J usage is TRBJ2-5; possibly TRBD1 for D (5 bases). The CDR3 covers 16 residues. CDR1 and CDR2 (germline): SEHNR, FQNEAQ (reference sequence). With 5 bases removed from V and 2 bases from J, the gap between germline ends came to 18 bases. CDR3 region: CASSLDLKGDQETQYF. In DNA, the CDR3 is TGTGCCAGCAGCCTAGACCTAAAAGGGGATCAAGAGACCCAGTACTTC.

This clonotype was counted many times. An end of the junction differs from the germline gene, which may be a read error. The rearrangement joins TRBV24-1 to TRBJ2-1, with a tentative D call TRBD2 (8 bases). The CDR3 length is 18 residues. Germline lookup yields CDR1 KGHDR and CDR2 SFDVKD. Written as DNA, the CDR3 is TGTGCCACCCGTGAGGACGGGAGGGGGCTAGGGCCCTACAATGAGCAGTTCTTC. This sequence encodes CATREDGRGLGPYNEQFF.

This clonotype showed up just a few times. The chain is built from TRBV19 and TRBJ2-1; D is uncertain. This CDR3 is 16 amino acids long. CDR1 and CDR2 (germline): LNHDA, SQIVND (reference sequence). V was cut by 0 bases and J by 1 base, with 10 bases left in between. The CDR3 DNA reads TGTGCCAGTAGTATAGATCCAGAGGATTCCTACAATGAGCAGTTCTTC. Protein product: CASSIDPEDSYNEQFF.

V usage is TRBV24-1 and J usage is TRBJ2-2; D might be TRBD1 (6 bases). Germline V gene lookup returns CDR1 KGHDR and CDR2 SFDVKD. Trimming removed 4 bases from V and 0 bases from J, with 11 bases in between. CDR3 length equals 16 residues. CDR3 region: CATSETRDTNTGELFF. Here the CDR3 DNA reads TGTGCCACCAGTGAAACACGGGACACGAACACCGGGGAGCTGTTTTTT.

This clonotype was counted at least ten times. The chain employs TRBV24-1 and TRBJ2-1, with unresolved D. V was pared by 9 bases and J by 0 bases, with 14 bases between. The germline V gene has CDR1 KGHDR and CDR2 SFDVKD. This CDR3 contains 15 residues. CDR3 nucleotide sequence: TGTGCCACCTCGGAGAAGCGCTTCTCCTACAATGAGCAGTTCTTC. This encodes CATSEKRFSYNEQFF.

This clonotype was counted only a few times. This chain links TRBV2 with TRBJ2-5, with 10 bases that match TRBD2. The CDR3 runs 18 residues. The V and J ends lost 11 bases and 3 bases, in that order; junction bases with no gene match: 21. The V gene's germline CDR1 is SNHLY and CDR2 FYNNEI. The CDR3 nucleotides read TGTGCCCTCAGTTTAGTACTAGCGGGGAATCCCTCAAAAGAGACCCAGTACTTC. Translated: CALSLVLAGNPSKETQYF. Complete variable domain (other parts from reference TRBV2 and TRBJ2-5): EPEVTQTPSHQVTQMGQEVILRCVPISNHLYFYWYRQILGQKVEFLVSFYNNEISEKSEIFDDQFSVERPDGSNFTLKIRSTKLEDSAMYFCALSLVLAGNPSKETQYFGPGTRLLVL.

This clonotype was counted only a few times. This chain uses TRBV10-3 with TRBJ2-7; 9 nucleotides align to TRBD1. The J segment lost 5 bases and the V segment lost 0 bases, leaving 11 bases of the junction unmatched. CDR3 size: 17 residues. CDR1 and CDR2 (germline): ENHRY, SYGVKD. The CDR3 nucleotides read TGTGCCATCAGTGAGTCTTCAGTTCGGGACAGGGACAACGAGCAGTACTTC. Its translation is CAISESSVRDRDNEQYF.

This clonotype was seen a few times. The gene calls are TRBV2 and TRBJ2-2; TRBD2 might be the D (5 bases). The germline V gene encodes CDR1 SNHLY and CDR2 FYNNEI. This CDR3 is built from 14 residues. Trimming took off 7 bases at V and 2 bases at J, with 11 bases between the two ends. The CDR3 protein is CASNRGPNTGELFF. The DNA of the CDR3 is TGTGCCAGCAATCGAGGGCCTAACACCGGGGAGCTGTTTTTT. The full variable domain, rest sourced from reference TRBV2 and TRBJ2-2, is EPEVTQTPSHQVTQMGQEVILRCVPISNHLYFYWYRQILGQKVEFLVSFYNNEISEKSEIFDDQFSVERPDGSNFTLKIRSTKLEDSAMYFCASNRGPNTGELFFGEGSRLTVL.

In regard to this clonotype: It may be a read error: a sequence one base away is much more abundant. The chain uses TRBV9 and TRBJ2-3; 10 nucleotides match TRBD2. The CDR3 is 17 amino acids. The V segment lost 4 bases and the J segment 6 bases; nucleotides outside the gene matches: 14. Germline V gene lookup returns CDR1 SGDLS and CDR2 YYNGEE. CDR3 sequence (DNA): TGTGCCAGCAGCCCCCCGGCTAGCGGGAGTGCCTGGGATACGCAGTATTTT. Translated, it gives CASSPPASGSAWDTQYF. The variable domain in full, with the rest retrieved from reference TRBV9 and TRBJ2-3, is DSGVTQTPKHLITATGQRVTLRCSPRSGDLSVYWYQQSLDQGLQFLIQYYNGEERAKGNILERFSAQQFPDLHSELNLSSLELGDSALYFCASSPPASGSAWDTQYFGPGTRLTVL.

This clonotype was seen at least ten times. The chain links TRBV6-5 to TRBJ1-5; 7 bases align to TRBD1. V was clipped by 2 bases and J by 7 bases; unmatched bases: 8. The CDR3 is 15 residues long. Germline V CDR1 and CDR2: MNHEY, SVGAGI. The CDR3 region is CASSYTGQGGQPQHF. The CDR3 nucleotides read TGTGCCAGCAGTTACACAGGACAAGGGGGCCAGCCCCAGCATTTT.

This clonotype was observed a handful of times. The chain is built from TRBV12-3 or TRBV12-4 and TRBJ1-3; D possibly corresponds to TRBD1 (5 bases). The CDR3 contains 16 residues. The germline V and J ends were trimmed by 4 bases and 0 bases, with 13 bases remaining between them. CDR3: CASSWGDSLSGNTIYF. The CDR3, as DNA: TGTGCCAGCAGTTGGGGTGACAGCCTCTCTGGAAACACCATATATTTT.

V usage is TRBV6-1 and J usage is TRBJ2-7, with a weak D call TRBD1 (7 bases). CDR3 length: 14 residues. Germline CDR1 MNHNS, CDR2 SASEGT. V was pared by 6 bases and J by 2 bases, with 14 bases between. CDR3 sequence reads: CASSRGTVPYEQYF. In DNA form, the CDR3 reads TGTGCCAGCAGCCGGGGGACAGTACCCTACGAGCAGTACTTC.

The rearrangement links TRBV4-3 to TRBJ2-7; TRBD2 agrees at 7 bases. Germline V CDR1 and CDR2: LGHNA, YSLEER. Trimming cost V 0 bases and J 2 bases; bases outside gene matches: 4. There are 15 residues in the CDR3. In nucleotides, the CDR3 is TGCGCCAGCAGCCAAGAAACTAGCGCAACCTACGAGCAGTACTTC. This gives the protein CASSQETSATYEQYF.

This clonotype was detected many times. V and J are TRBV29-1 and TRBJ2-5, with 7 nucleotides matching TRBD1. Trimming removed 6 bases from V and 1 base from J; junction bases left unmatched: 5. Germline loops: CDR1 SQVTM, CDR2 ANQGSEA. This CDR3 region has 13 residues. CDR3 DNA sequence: TGCAGCGTGCGGACAGGACCCCAAGAGACCCAGTACTTC. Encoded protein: CSVRTGPQETQYF.

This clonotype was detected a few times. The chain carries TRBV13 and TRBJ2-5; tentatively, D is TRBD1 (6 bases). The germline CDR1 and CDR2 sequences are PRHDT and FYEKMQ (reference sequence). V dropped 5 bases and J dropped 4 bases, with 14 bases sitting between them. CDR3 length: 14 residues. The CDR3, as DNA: TGTGCCAGCAGCGATAAGTACAGGGTAGAGACCCAGTACTTC. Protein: CASSDKYRVETQYF.

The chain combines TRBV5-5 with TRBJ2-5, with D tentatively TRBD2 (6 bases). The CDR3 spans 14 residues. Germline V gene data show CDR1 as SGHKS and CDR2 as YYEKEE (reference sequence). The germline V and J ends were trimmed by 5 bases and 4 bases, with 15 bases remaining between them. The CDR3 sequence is CASSFPGTGETQYF. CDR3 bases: TGTGCCAGCAGTTTTCCCGGGACTGGAGAGACCCAGTACTTC. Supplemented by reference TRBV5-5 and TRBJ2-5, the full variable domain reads DAGVTQSPTHLIKTRGQQVTLRCSPISGHKSVSWYQQVLGQGPQFIFQYYEKEERGRGNFPDRFSARQFPNYSSELNVNALLLGDSALYLCASSFPGTGETQYFGPGTRLLVL.

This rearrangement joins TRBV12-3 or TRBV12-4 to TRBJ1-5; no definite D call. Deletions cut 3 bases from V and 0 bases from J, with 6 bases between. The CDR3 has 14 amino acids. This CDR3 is CASSFRYSNQPQHF. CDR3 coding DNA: TGTGCCAGCAGTTTTCGTTATAGCAATCAGCCCCAGCATTTT.

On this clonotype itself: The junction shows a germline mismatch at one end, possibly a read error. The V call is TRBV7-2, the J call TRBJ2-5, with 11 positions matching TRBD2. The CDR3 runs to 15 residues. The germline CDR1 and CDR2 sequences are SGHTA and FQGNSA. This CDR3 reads CASTLAGGRQETQYF. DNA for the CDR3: TGTGCCAGCACCTTAGCGGGAGGGAGGCAAGAGACCCAGTACTTC.